A single sample gave rise to the 25 T cell receptor beta chains below, sequenced in a study of regulatory T cells in long-lasting Graves disease. iRepertoire HTBI primers and Arm-PCR of CDR3 regions built TCR beta libraries. Each CDR3 protein is one row after TCRdb ran MiXCR on the multiplex PCR reads. The sample holds a few hundred thousand distinct CDR3 sequences, about 17% seen once. Documented time point: newly diagnosed GD, antithyroid drugs for less than 3 months. PBMCs provided the RNA from which the TCR library was made. This same sample was also taken into another study, of T cells in Graves' hyperthyroidism and ophthalmopathy.

Specimen: peripheral blood mononuclear cells (PBMCs), collected at new diagnosis, from a patient treated with antithyroid drugs. Source of these receptors: a woman aged 25 to 39 with Graves disease.

This clonotype was detected ten times or more. V gene TRBV18 combines with J gene TRBJ2-3; D remains ambiguous. CDR1 and CDR2 from the germline V gene are KGHSH and LQKENI. The ends were cut back, 1 base at V and 5 bases at J, with 4 bases in the middle. The CDR3 has 12 amino acids. CDR3 region: CASSPLEDTQYF. The CDR3 DNA is TGTGCCAGCTCACCACTGGAAGATACGCAGTATTTT.

This clonotype was counted ten times or more. The rearrangement uses TRBV12-3 or TRBV12-4 and TRBJ2-7; a possible D gene is TRBD1 (6 bases). This CDR3 has 14 amino acids. The V and J ends lost 6 bases and 7 bases respectively, with 19 bases between them. CDR3 nucleotide sequence: TGTGCCAGCAGCCCAGAGGACAGCCTCGGGGAGCAGTACTTC. Encoded protein: CASSPEDSLGEQYF.

V and J are TRBV4-2 and TRBJ2-1, with D perhaps TRBD1 or TRBD2 (8 bases each). Germline lookup yields CDR1 LGHNA and CDR2 YNFKEQ. This CDR3 has 15 residues. The V and J ends lost 11 bases and 7 bases respectively, with 24 bases between them. CDR3: CASTRGPAGENEQFF. CDR3 DNA sequence: TGTGCCTCTACCAGGGGGCCAGCGGGGGAGAATGAGCAGTTCTTC.

This rearrangement joins TRBV6-2 or TRBV6-3 to TRBJ2-5; TRBD2 aligns across 14 bases. The J call is in doubt because the DNA end fits TRBJ2-1 better. Germline assignment: CDR1 MNHEY and CDR2 SVGEGT. This CDR3 is 16 amino acids long. In DNA, the CDR3 is TGTGCCAGCAGTGGACTAGCGGGGGGCAGAGTCGATGAGCAGTTCTTC. Translated: CASSGLAGGRVDEQFF.

This clonotype occurred many times. The chain links TRBV11-2 to TRBJ2-2; D gene ambiguous. Germline V gene data show CDR1 as SGHAT and CDR2 as FQNNGV. CDR3 length: 12 amino acids. The V end lost 6 bases, the J end lost 5 bases, and 7 bases lay between the germline ends. The DNA for the CDR3 is TGTGCCAGCAGTTTCGGGACCGGGGAGCTGTTTTTT. Amino acid sequence: CASSFGTGELFF.

This clonotype was observed a few times. Sequence at one end of the junction differs from germline and may be a read error. V is TRBV6-2 or TRBV6-3 and J is TRBJ2-5, with TRBD1 matching over 7 bases. Germline CDR1 reads MNHEY; CDR2 reads SVGEGT. The CDR3 is 14 amino acids. The CDR3 coding sequence is TGTGCCAGCAGTTACTCGAGGGGGACAGAGGCCCAGTACTTC. It encodes CASSYSRGTEAQYF.

Ten or more counts support this clonotype. The chain is built from TRBV20-1 and TRBJ1-6; D gene unclear. The CDR3 runs to 15 residues. Looked up from germline, CDR1 is DFQATT and CDR2 is SNEGSKA (reference sequence). Trimming shortened V by 2 bases and J by 0 bases, and 8 bases separated the two germline ends. In DNA, the CDR3 is TGCAGTGCTAGAATAAGGAGCTCCTATAATTCACCCCTCCACTTT. Protein: CSARIRSSYNSPLHF.

Points on this clonotype: This may be a read error: a much more frequent sequence differs by one nucleotide. The chain has TRBV27 and TRBJ2-5; 8 bases align to TRBD2. The length of the CDR3 is 14 residues. Germline V lookup: CDR1 MNHEY, CDR2 SMNVEV (reference sequence). The trim removed 7 bases at V and 11 bases at J, leaving 15 bases unmatched. CDR3 sequence: CASNRAGGYNEQYF. CDR3 nucleotides: TGTGCCAGCAACAGGGCGGGGGGATACAATGAGCAGTACTTC.

This clonotype was picked up many times. This sequence joins TRBV5-5 and TRBJ1-2, with a tentative D call TRBD1 (5 bases). Germline loops: CDR1 SGHKS, CDR2 YYEKEE (reference sequence). The CDR3 is 14 amino acids. Deletions cut 6 bases from V and 4 bases from J, with 16 bases between. As DNA, the CDR3 is TGTGCCAGCACCCAGGGCGGGGGGTTCTATGGCTACACCTTC. This codes for CASTQGGGFYGYTF. The complete variable domain, with remaining parts taken from reference TRBV5-5 and TRBJ1-2, reads DAGVTQSPTHLIKTRGQQVTLRCSPISGHKSVSWYQQVLGQGPQFIFQYYEKEERGRGNFPDRFSARQFPNYSSELNVNALLLGDSALYLCASTQGGGFYGYTFGSGTRLTVV.

In its sample, this clonotype was seen many times. The chain employs TRBV3-1 and TRBJ2-3; D not resolved. The CDR3 consists of 15 residues. V gave up 0 bases and J gave up 0 bases, with 7 bases separating them. Looked up from germline, CDR1 is LGHDT and CDR2 is YNNKEL (reference sequence). Here the CDR3 DNA reads TGTGCCAGCAGCCAAGATATGTCTAGCACAGATACGCAGTATTTT. Translated: CASSQDMSSTDTQYF.

This clonotype came up a few times. The rearrangement uses TRBV6-1 and TRBJ1-6, with D maybe TRBD1 (6 bases). The germline gives CDR1 MNHNS, CDR2 SASEGT. V was pared by 10 bases and J by 1 base, with 20 bases between. CDR3 length equals 17 residues. The CDR3 bases are TGTGCCACCTATTCGGGGGGGCTTAGGTCCTATAATTCACCCCTCCACTTT. Protein: CATYSGGLRSYNSPLHF.

The V call is TRBV6-1, the J call TRBJ2-1; TRBD2 matches 13 bases. The CDR3 is 18 residues long. V shed 4 bases, J shed 0 bases, and the junction held 6 bases outside the gene matches. In germline, CDR1 is MNHNS, CDR2 SASEGT. CDR3 coding DNA: TGTGCCAGCAGTGGCAGACTAGCGGGGGGCCTCTCCTACAATGAGCAGTTCTTC. This encodes CASSGRLAGGLSYNEQFF.

This clonotype was seen at least ten times. The chain carries TRBV20-1 and TRBJ2-7; D is unresolved. The CDR3 extends over 13 amino acids. The V end was cut by 7 bases, the J end by 0 bases, with 13 bases between. The germline V gene has CDR1 DFQATT and CDR2 SNEGSKA (reference sequence). The CDR3 nucleotides read TGCAGTGGTCGATCGTCCATCTCCTACGAGCAGTACTTC. It specifies CSGRSSISYEQYF.

This clonotype was observed at least ten times. The chain recombines TRBV5-4 with TRBJ1-1; 7 bases match TRBD1. The CDR3 spans 14 residues. V was clipped by 4 bases and J by 4 bases; unmatched bases: 7. Germline CDR1 is SGHNT and CDR2 is YYREEE (reference sequence). As DNA, the CDR3 is TGTGCCAGCAGCGTACAGGGGTATGGCACTGAAGCTTTCTTT. It encodes CASSVQGYGTEAFF.

This chain links TRBV19 with TRBJ1-3, with D uncertain. Trimming left V 6 bases short and J 4 bases short, with 7 bases between. The germline gives CDR1 LNHDA, CDR2 SQIVND (reference sequence). The CDR3 spans 12 residues. The CDR3 region has the DNA TGTGCCAGTAGGGAGTCCGGAAACACCATATATTTT. Residues: CASRESGNTIYF.

Ten or more counts support this clonotype. V gene TRBV6-1 combines with J gene TRBJ1-6; no definite D call. The V gene lost 4 bases and the J gene lost 0 bases, with 13 bases spanning the gap. This CDR3 is built from 17 residues. Germline V gene lookup returns CDR1 MNHNS and CDR2 SASEGT. As DNA, the CDR3 is TGTGCCAGCAGTGCCTCTATGGACGTCTCCTATAATTCACCCCTCCACTTT. This gives the protein CASSASMDVSYNSPLHF.

This clonotype has at least ten counts. CDR3 nucleotide sequence: TGCAGTGGACGCCGATATGGATATACGGACACTGAAGCTTTCTTT. Translating it yields CSGRRYGYTDTEAFF. V gene TRBV20-1 combines with J gene TRBJ1-1; D uncertain. V gave up 7 bases and J gave up 3 bases, with 21 bases separating them. This CDR3 has 15 amino acids. The germline V gene has CDR1 DFQATT and CDR2 SNEGSKA (reference sequence).

This clonotype occurred a few times. The gene calls are TRBV19 and TRBJ1-5; possible D gene TRBD1, 6 bases. With 8 bases removed from V and 7 bases from J, the gap between germline ends came to 18 bases. The CDR3 covers 14 residues. CDR1 LNHDA and CDR2 SQIVND come from the germline V gene (reference sequence). The CDR3 DNA follows: TGTGCCAGTCAAAGACTGGTAGGGGGGCAGCCCCAGCATTTT. Its protein product is CASQRLVGGQPQHF. The whole variable domain, filled in from reference TRBV19 and TRBJ1-5, reads DGGITQSPKYLFRKEGQNVTLSCEQNLNHDAMYWYRQDPGQGLRLIYYSQIVNDFQKGDIAEGYSVSREKKESFPLTVTSAQKNPTAFYLCASQRLVGGQPQHFGDGTRLSIL.

This clonotype was counted a few times. The V call is TRBV27, the J call TRBJ1-2; 11 nucleotides agree with TRBD1. With 5 bases clipped from V and 8 bases from J, the junction kept 7 bases outside the gene matches. CDR3 size: 14 residues. Looked up from germline, CDR1 is MNHEY and CDR2 is SMNVEV (reference sequence). CDR3 nucleotides: TGTGCCAGCAGTAGGGACAGGGGGGCGGAGGGCTACACCTTC. Residues: CASSRDRGAEGYTF.

The sample holds many counts of this clonotype. One junction end does not reproduce the germline sequence, and a read error may be involved. The chain couples TRBV5-1 to TRBJ1-2; TRBD1 might be the D (6 bases). The V gene's germline CDR1 is SGHRS and CDR2 YFSETQ. This CDR3 has 15 amino acids. CDR3 amino acids: CASSLGGSYNYGYTF. Here the CDR3 DNA reads TGTGCCAGCAGCTTGGGGGGCAGCTATAACTATGGCTACACCTTC.

This clonotype was observed many times. This chain connects TRBV27 to TRBJ2-1; TRBD2 matches at 10 bases. Germline V gives CDR1 MNHEY, CDR2 SMNVEV (reference sequence). The CDR3 is 14 residues long. V trimming: 6 bases; J trimming: 4 bases; junction bases outside the gene matches: 3. The CDR3 loop is CASSLAGEYNEQFF. In nucleotides, the CDR3 is TGTGCCAGCAGCCTAGCGGGGGAGTACAATGAGCAGTTCTTC.

This clonotype was seen a handful of times. The chain carries TRBV20-1 and TRBJ1-3, with a tentative D call TRBD1 (5 bases). From germline, CDR1 is DFQATT and CDR2 SNEGSKA (reference sequence). CDR3 length: 17 residues. Deletions cut 0 bases from V and 0 bases from J, with 15 bases between. The CDR3 loop is CSAREPRGSSSGNTIYF. DNA for the CDR3: TGCAGTGCTAGAGAGCCCCGGGGGTCCAGCTCTGGAAACACCATATATTTT.

This clonotype was observed at least ten times. The chain uses TRBV28 and TRBJ1-2, with unresolved D. The V end lost 4 bases, the J end lost 7 bases, and 7 bases lay between the germline ends. Per germline, CDR1 MDHEN and CDR2 SYDVKM. This CDR3 is built from 11 residues. The DNA of the CDR3 is TGTGCCAGCAGTTCCCCAAGTGGCTACACCTTC. Protein product: CASSSPSGYTF.

V gene TRBV12-3 or TRBV12-4 combines with J gene TRBJ1-4; 10 bases are shared with TRBD1. The CDR3 spans 15 residues. V was pared by 5 bases and J by 3 bases, with 3 bases of the junction left unmatched. The CDR3 loop is CASSPGQGPNEKLFF. CDR3 nucleotide sequence: TGTGCCAGCAGTCCGGGACAGGGGCCTAATGAAAAACTGTTTTTT.

This clonotype was recorded at least ten times. V and J are TRBV12-3 or TRBV12-4 and TRBJ1-5, with D hard to call. V shed 5 bases and J shed 12 bases, with 14 bases lying between them. The CDR3 is 12 residues long. For the CDR3, the DNA is TGTGCCAGCAGTCCAGCAACCGGAGGCCAGCATTTT. Its translation: CASSPATGGQHF.